The rows below give T cell receptor beta chains drawn from one sample of a study of beta chain features in type 1 diabetes. Data came from immunoSEQ multiplex PCR; TCRdb stores just in-frame clones and leaves some out. The profile covers 300,000 to 350,000 clones, with roughly 14% appearing a single time and roughly 0.016% taken by the ten largest. Sequenced sample: naive CD4+ T cells from blood. The source is a woman aged 18-35 years with type 1 diabetes. The conserved cysteine and the conserved F or W are not part of the CDR3 here. A D gene is named only where the DNA matches it firmly.

>TRBV11-2|TRBD2|TRBJ2-2
ASRSLAGGTGELF
>TRBV20-1|TRBD2|TRBJ2-3
SAPGTSGQY
>TRBV10-3|.|TRBJ2-1
AISTGYNEQF
>TRBV5-4|.|TRBJ2-3
ASSLVAGDTQY
>TRBV30|TRBD1|TRBJ1-5
AWSAGTDNQPQH
>TRBV5-4|.|TRBJ2-3
ASSPGGATDTQY
>TRBV11-2|.|TRBJ1-1
ASSLVSPAAAWNTEAF
>TRBV23-1|.|TRBJ1-5
ASSQSKAVGNQPQH
>TRBV2|TRBD1|TRBJ2-1
ASGGQVGGGQF
>TRBV30|TRBD1|TRBJ2-1
AWLSGTGGWNEQF
>TRBV29-1|.|TRBJ2-5
SVEEGSKETQY
>TRBV5-4|TRBD2|TRBJ2-1
ASSIGLADYNEQF
>TRBV21-1|.|TRBJ2-1
ASSKFVHGRVHNEQF
>TRBV11-2|TRBD1|TRBJ2-1
ASSQLPGQAYNEQF
>TRBV7-9|TRBD2|TRBJ2-3
ALQRGPTTDTQY
>TRBV18|TRBD1|TRBJ2-1
ASSVDRVPF
>TRBV20-1|TRBD1|TRBJ1-2
SAPQGYGYT
>TRBV30|.|TRBJ1-5
AWSYGQINQPQH
>TRBV28|TRBD1|TRBJ2-1
ASSLSGQGAGDEQF
>TRBV5-4|.|TRBJ2-1
ASSPGFDNEQF
>TRBV2|TRBD1|TRBJ1-2
ASTQGQSSGYT
>TRBV29-1|TRBD1|TRBJ1-2
SVGDRSANYGYT
>TRBV30|.|TRBJ1-2
AWSVSNYGYT
>TRBV7-9|.|TRBJ2-1
ASSFIANNEQF
>TRBV11-1|TRBD1|TRBJ1-1
ASSRQGFTEAF
>TRBV11-2|.|TRBJ2-5
ASSAWETQY
>TRBV30|TRBD2|TRBJ2-3
AWSVLRTSGWEDTQY
>TRBV30|TRBD2|TRBJ2-1
AWSVGLAGANEQF
>TRBV10-3|.|TRBJ2-3
AISGLADTDTQY
>TRBV28|TRBD1|TRBJ2-2
ASRGTANTGELF
>TRBV29-1|.|TRBJ2-4
SVKPRAGMAKNIQY
>TRBV7-2|.|TRBJ2-7
ASSEAGSYEQY
>TRBV30|.|TRBJ2-3
AWSREPERHGTQY
>TRBV7-2|.|TRBJ1-1
ASSLGSRSNTEAF
>TRBV4-3|.|TRBJ1-1
ASSHITENTEAF
>TRBV29-1|.|TRBJ2-3
SVELGQGTDTQY
>TRBV7-9|.|TRBJ2-3
ASLTGLATDTQY
>TRBV29-1|.|TRBJ1-1
SFRTFLGDSEAF
>TRBV6-5|.|TRBJ2-5
ATTGKAETQY
>TRBV7-9|.|TRBJ2-7
ASSLMTESYEQY
>TRBV29-1|TRBD2|TRBJ2-2
SVRGLAGGPAYGGELF